A selection of T cell receptor beta chains follows, all from one sample in a study of response to subunit inactivated influenza vaccine. TCRdb ran MiXCR on the RT-PCR reads and lists one entry per CDR3 protein. The table includes more than 700,000 distinct CDR3 sequences, around 21% detected once. The source material was PBMCs from blood, sampled more than 4 days after vaccination. Receptor source: a man aged 50 to 59 who received an inactivated influenza vaccine. Each CDR3 is given with its conserved first and last residue. D genes are given only for firm matches. Part of the rows lack a size; the others show once, few, many or a class for expanded clones.

cdr3_nt	cdr3_aa	v_call	j_call	d_call	clone_size
TGCGCCAGCAGCCTCGGACAGGTGGCTAATGAAAAACTGTTTTTT	CASSLGQVANEKLFF	TRBV5-1	TRBJ1-4	TRBD1	-
TGCAGTGCTAGAGATTTACAGCTCTATAATTCACCCCTCCACTTT	CSARDLQLYNSPLHF	TRBV20-1	TRBJ1-6	-	few
TGCAGCGTTGCGGGGGGATACGGTGAGCAGTTCTTC	CSVAGGYGEQFF	TRBV29-1	TRBJ2-1	TRBD2	many
TGTGCCAGCAGCTCCCTTTGGGAGACCCAGTACTTC	CASSSLWETQYF	TRBV7-9	TRBJ2-5	-	few
TGTGCCAGCAGCCGGGAAGCGGGACGGGCGAGAGATACGCAGTATTTT	CASSREAGRARDTQYF	TRBV14	TRBJ2-3	TRBD2	-
TGTGCCACCAGTGGATGGACAGGAAGCTCCTACAATGAGCAGTTCTTC	CATSGWTGSSYNEQFF	TRBV24-1	TRBJ2-1	TRBD1	-
TGTGCCAGCAGCTATGGACAGGTTGCCTACGAGCAGTACTTC	CASSYGQVAYEQYF	TRBV7-2	TRBJ2-7	TRBD1	few
TGCAGTGTCGGACAGGGCGGAGGGCAGTACTTC	CSVGQGGGQYF	TRBV20-1	TRBJ2-7	TRBD1	-
TGCAGCGCCCGCCTAGCGTATGAGCAGTTCTTC	CSARLAYEQFF	TRBV29-1	TRBJ2-1	-	-
TGTGCCAGCAGCTTCGTTCAGGGGGATAGTCAGCCCCAGCATTTT	CASSFVQGDSQPQHF	TRBV7-2	TRBJ1-5	TRBD1	-
TGCGCCAGCAGTCCCGAACAGGGAGGTCCGCAGTATTTT	CASSPEQGGPQYF	TRBV5-1	TRBJ2-3	-	few
TGCAGCGTTAAGGGCCCTGGCAATCAGCCCCAGCATTTT	CSVKGPGNQPQHF	TRBV29-1	TRBJ1-5	-	many
TGCAGTGCTAGAGCGGGACAGAAGTTCTATGGCTACACCTTC	CSARAGQKFYGYTF	TRBV20-1	TRBJ1-2	TRBD1	many
TGTGCCGGGGGGACAGTAAGCTCCTACAATGAGCAGTTCTTC	CAGGTVSSYNEQFF	TRBV30	TRBJ2-1	-	-
TGCGCCAGTGGAGGACAGGGGGCCCCAGATACGCAGTATTTT	CASGGQGAPDTQYF	TRBV5-1	TRBJ2-3	TRBD1	-
TGTGCCAGCAGCTCCCCCCAGGCCGGCTATGGCTACACCTTC	CASSSPQAGYGYTF	TRBV7-9	TRBJ1-2	-	-
TGTGCCAGCAGACTGGGACAGGGGGTTCAGCCCCAGCATTTT	CASRLGQGVQPQHF	TRBV12-3/TRBV12-4	TRBJ1-5	TRBD1	few
TGTGCCAGCAGTTTACGGCGGGGGGGCGGCTACGAGCAGTACTTC	CASSLRRGGGYEQYF	TRBV27	TRBJ2-7	TRBD2	-
TGTGCCAGCAGTCCCAGGAGAGATGGCGAGACCCAGTACTTC	CASSPRRDGETQYF	TRBV28	TRBJ2-5	-	-
TGTGCCAGCAGTTTCCCAGCAACGAACACTGAAGCTTTCTTT	CASSFPATNTEAFF	TRBV28	TRBJ1-1	-	few
TGTGCCAGCAGCCCGGGGGGGGTCGGATCCTACGAGCAGTACTTC	CASSPGGVGSYEQYF	TRBV6-1	TRBJ2-7	TRBD2	-
TGCCCCAGCAGCAGAGATGGAGGCGGGGAGCTGTTTTTT	CPSSRDGGGELFF	TRBV5-1	TRBJ2-2	-	-
TGCAGTGCTAGAGATACCGGGACTAGCGTTAGAGGTGGGCAGTTCTTC	CSARDTGTSVRGGQFF	TRBV20-1	TRBJ2-1	TRBD2	-
TGCGCCAGCAGCTCCACACGAGGGACGGGGGAGCTGTTTTTT	CASSSTRGTGELFF	TRBV5-1	TRBJ2-2	-	many
TGCGCCAGCAGCCTTGGTGCGGGGGGTAACTACAAGCAGTACTTC	CASSLGAGGNYKQYF	TRBV5-1	TRBJ2-7	TRBD2	few
TGTGCCAGCAACGATATTGGGCAGCCCCAGCATTTT	CASNDIGQPQHF	TRBV28	TRBJ1-5	-	many
TGCAGTGCTAGTAGTATCAAGACAGGGAACACCGGGGAGCTGTTTTTT	CSASSIKTGNTGELFF	TRBV20-1	TRBJ2-2	-	few
TGTGCCAGCAGATTTAGCGGGAGCCCCCCCAACGAGCAGTACTTC	CASRFSGSPPNEQYF	TRBV7-2	TRBJ2-7	TRBD2	-
TGCAGCGTCTCCGGGACAGGGAGCTCCTACGAGCAGTACTTC	CSVSGTGSSYEQYF	TRBV29-1	TRBJ2-7	TRBD1	few
TGTGCCAGCAGCTATGACAGGGGCGAGCAGTACTTC	CASSYDRGEQYF	TRBV5-6	TRBJ2-7	TRBD1	-
TGTGCCAGCAGCCAAGAGAGCGGATTTGAGGAAGCTTTCTTT	CASSQESGFEEAFF	TRBV4-2	TRBJ1-1	-	-
TGTGCCAGTAGTATGGGGGGATATGGAAGGCAGGCCCAGCATTTT	CASSMGGYGRQAQHF	TRBV19	TRBJ1-5	-	few
TGTGCCAGCAGTGATGACTTTAGCTCCGGGGAGCTGTTTTTT	CASSDDFSSGELFF	TRBV6-1	TRBJ2-2	-	-
TGCAGCGTTGTTCGGACACCTTACAATGAGCAGTTCTTC	CSVVRTPYNEQFF	TRBV29-1	TRBJ2-1	-	-
TGCGCCAGCAGCTCCCCAGGGGGGAACCGTGCCGGGGAGCTGTTTTTT	CASSSPGGNRAGELFF	TRBV5-1	TRBJ2-2	-	-
TGTGCCAGCAGCTTAGAGGGCCAGGGCCTGACTGAAGCTTTCTTT	CASSLEGQGLTEAFF	TRBV7-2	TRBJ1-1	-	many
TGTGCCAGCAGCGGGACTAGCGGGTACTACAATGAGCAGTTCTTC	CASSGTSGYYNEQFF	TRBV6-2/TRBV6-3	TRBJ2-1	TRBD2	-
TGTGCCAGCAGCTTGCAACTAGCGGGACGCACAGATACGCAGTATTTT	CASSLQLAGRTDTQYF	TRBV5-6	TRBJ2-3	TRBD2	-
TGTGCCAGCAGCTTAAGGAGACTAGCTAACAATGAGCAGTTCTTC	CASSLRRLANNEQFF	TRBV7-9	TRBJ2-1	TRBD2	few
TGTGCCAGCAGCTCAGCTACCGGGGAGCTGTTTTTT	CASSSATGELFF	TRBV7-9	TRBJ2-2	-	few
TGTGCCAGCAGCTTGGGGACACCTTACCAAGAGACCCAGTACTTC	CASSLGTPYQETQYF	TRBV5-5	TRBJ2-5	-	-
TGCAGCGCTGAAAGGGGGGGAGGTAATGAGCAGTTCTTC	CSAERGGGNEQFF	TRBV29-1	TRBJ2-1	-	many
TGTGCCAGCATTCTTACCCCCGGGCCGGTGGTTTACGAGCAGTACTTC	CASILTPGPVVYEQYF	TRBV6-2/TRBV6-3	TRBJ2-7	-	-
TGTGCCAGCAGCCAAGATTTCGGGGACAGTCCCTACAATGAGCAGTTCTTC	CASSQDFGDSPYNEQFF	TRBV3-1	TRBJ2-1	TRBD1	-
TGTGCCAGCAGTCCCTCGGTAGGGGGTCCTGTTTACGAGCAGTACTTC	CASSPSVGGPVYEQYF	TRBV12-3/TRBV12-4	TRBJ2-7	-	many
TGTGCCAGCAATCAATGGTATAATTCACCCCTCCACTTT	CASNQWYNSPLHF	TRBV6-1	TRBJ1-6	-	-
TGTGCCAGCAGCTCTATTCCAAAGGAAAAACTGTTTTTT	CASSSIPKEKLFF	TRBV28	TRBJ1-4	-	-
TGTGCCACCAGTGATCCCCGGGACAGGACCCAGTACTTC	CATSDPRDRTQYF	TRBV24-1	TRBJ2-5	TRBD1	few
TGCAGTGCCCCGACAGGGGGCAAATACGAGCAGTACTTC	CSAPTGGKYEQYF	TRBV20-1	TRBJ2-7	TRBD1	-
TGCAGTGCTAGTGCGGGGTCCAGCTCCTACGAGCAGTACTTC	CSASAGSSSYEQYF	TRBV20-1	TRBJ2-7	-	-
TGTGCCTGGAGCCAGGGAAAAGTTCAGCCCCAGCATTTT	CAWSQGKVQPQHF	TRBV30	TRBJ1-5	-	few
TGTGCCTGGAGTGCCCAACAGGTCCGGAGGGGTCAGCCCCAGCATTTT	CAWSAQQVRRGQPQHF	TRBV30	TRBJ1-5	-	few
TGTGCCAGCACGACGGGGGGACTAGCGCGTACCGGGGAGCTGTTTTTT	CASTTGGLARTGELFF	TRBV6-2/TRBV6-3	TRBJ2-2	TRBD2	-
TGTGCCAGCAGCGTAGGAGGTTGGGATACGCAGTATTTT	CASSVGGWDTQYF	TRBV9	TRBJ2-3	-	-
TGTGCCAGCAGACAACACCGGACAGGCGCCCGCGTTGGCGGGGAGCTGTTTTTT	CASRQHRTGARVGGELFF	TRBV11-2	TRBJ2-2	TRBD1	-
TGTGCCAGCAGCTACAGGCCACCACAGAGCCGCCAAGAGACCCAGTACTTC	CASSYRPPQSRQETQYF	TRBV7-6	TRBJ2-5	-	-
TGCAGTGCTAGGAATCCGGGACGGAGATTCAATCAGCCCCAGCATTTT	CSARNPGRRFNQPQHF	TRBV20-1	TRBJ1-5	-	few
TGTGCCAGCTCCCCTAGCGAGGGGGGAAGCACTGAAGCTTTCTTT	CASSPSEGGSTEAFF	TRBV18	TRBJ1-1	-	few
TGTGCCTGCAGCTGGGACAACTCCTACGAGCAGTACTTC	CACSWDNSYEQYF	TRBV6-6	TRBJ2-7	-	-